The 9 T cell receptor beta chains listed next were all sequenced from one sample in a study of T cells in Graves' hyperthyroidism and ophthalmopathy. RNA transcripts served as the template for amplifying TCR beta CDR3 regions. An initial round of RT-PCR targeting the TCR CDR3 relied on the HTBI primer set. TCRdb itself ran the multiplex PCR reads through MiXCR, one entry per CDR3 protein. The data show roughly 630,000 distinct CDR3 sequences, around a sixth seen once. The specimen sequenced was blood. These TCRs come from a woman aged 30 to 39 with Graves' hyperthyroidism.

This clonotype was observed at least ten times. The rearrangement uses TRBV6-1 and TRBJ2-7; D possibly matches TRBD1 or TRBD2 (5 bases each). Germline CDR1 MNHNS, CDR2 SASEGT. The CDR3 contains 13 residues. V dropped 8 bases and J dropped 0 bases, with 11 bases sitting between them. CDR3 DNA: TGTGCCAGCGGGGGACCCTACTCCTACGAGCAGTACTTC. Its translation: CASGGPYSYEQYF.

This clonotype was seen at least ten times. The chain couples TRBV12-3 or TRBV12-4 to TRBJ2-1; 8 bases fit TRBD2. Trimming removed 6 bases from V and 6 bases from J; junction bases left unmatched: 16. This CDR3 comprises 17 residues. CDR3 sequence (DNA): TGTGCCAGCAGCCCCCGGGCGGCGGGAGGCCTTCGCAATGAGCAGTTCTTC. Translated, it gives CASSPRAAGGLRNEQFF.

This clonotype came up many times. The V and J genes are TRBV11-2 and TRBJ2-1; 12 bases are shared with TRBD2. The V and J ends lost 4 bases and 6 bases, in that order; junction bases with no gene match: 13. The CDR3 contains 18 residues. Germline V lookup: CDR1 SGHAT, CDR2 FQNNGV. The CDR3 nucleotides read TGTGCCAGCAGCTCCTCTGTATATCTAGCGGGAGGGCCCAATGAGCAGTTCTTC. Its translation is CASSSSVYLAGGPNEQFF.

This clonotype was recorded once. A much larger clone lies a single base off, so this may be a read error. The V and J genes are TRBV18 and TRBJ2-1, with unresolved D. V was clipped by 4 bases and J by 6 bases, with 16 bases between them. The V gene's germline CDR1 is KGHSH and CDR2 LQKENI. This CDR3 spans 15 amino acids. The DNA of the CDR3 is TGTGCCAGCTCACTACAAAATCAAGGATTCAATGAGCAGTTCTTC. Amino acids: CASSLQNQGFNEQFF.

This clonotype was observed many times. The chain employs TRBV6-2 or TRBV6-3 and TRBJ2-2; D uncertain. V was trimmed by 2 bases and J by 1 base, leaving 5 bases between them. The CDR3 is 14 amino acids. Germline V gene sequence: CDR1 MNHEY, CDR2 SVGEGT. Here the CDR3 reads CASSYIRNTGELFF. The CDR3 coding sequence is TGTGCCAGCAGTTACATCCGGAACACCGGGGAGCTGTTTTTT.

In its sample, this clonotype was seen many times. The chain combines TRBV5-1 with TRBJ2-7; D is possibly TRBD2 (5 bases). From germline, CDR1 is SGHRS and CDR2 YFSETQ. The length of the CDR3 is 13 residues. Trimming took 3 bases from V and 1 from J, leaving 8 bases between them. The CDR3 sequence: CASSSDYSYEQYF. CDR3 DNA: TGCGCCAGCAGCTCCGACTATTCCTACGAGCAGTACTTC. The whole variable domain, filled in from reference TRBV5-1 and TRBJ2-7, reads KAGVTQTPRYLIKTRGQQVTLSCSPISGHRSVSWYQQTPGQGLQFLFEYFSETQRNKGNFPGRFSGRQFSNSRSEMNVSTLELGDSALYLCASSSDYSYEQYFGPGTRLTVT.

This clonotype was counted between two and nine times. This chain links TRBV25-1 with TRBJ2-5; D call uncertain. Germline CDR1 reads MGHDK; CDR2 reads SYGVNS. There are 14 residues in the CDR3. The V end lost 4 bases, the J end lost 3 bases, and 12 bases lay between the germline ends. The CDR3 nucleotides read TGTGCCAGCAGTGGACCGTGGGGAAAAGAGACCCAGTACTTC. Residues: CASSGPWGKETQYF.

This clonotype was recorded at least ten times. The rearrangement uses TRBV20-1 and TRBJ1-2; D gene unclear. Germline CDR1 is DFQATT and CDR2 is SNEGSKA (reference sequence). The length of the CDR3 is 10 residues. V lost 2 bases and J 7 bases, leaving 5 bases between the germline ends. The CDR3 coding sequence is TGCAGTGCTAGAAATGGTGGCTACACCTTC. Protein product: CSARNGGYTF.

This clonotype was seen repeatedly, ten times or more. The chain is built from TRBV28 and TRBJ2-3; D is tentatively TRBD1 or TRBD2 (5 bases each). The CDR3 covers 15 residues. CDR1 is MDHEN and CDR2 is SYDVKM in the germline V gene. Trimming removed 7 bases at V and 3 bases at J, with 17 bases between. The CDR3 sequence is CASTPLFEGTDTQYF. Written as DNA, the CDR3 is TGTGCCAGCACGCCCCTCTTCGAGGGGACAGATACGCAGTATTTT.